The rows below give T cell receptor beta chains drawn from one sample of a study of shared clonotypes between healthy human individuals. The data were produced by immunoSEQ multiplex PCR, yet TCRdb's version contains in-frame clones alone and is incomplete. The repertoire holds about 1.5 million clones, with approximately 97% as singletons. The material sequenced was naive CD4+ T cells sorted from blood. Receptors were obtained from a man aged 30 to 45 in good health. Each CDR3 is given with its conserved first and last residue. A D gene is named only where the DNA matches it firmly. Clone size is not always given. Where it is, it says once, few, many or a class for expanded clones.

J gene | D gene | clone size | V gene | CDR3 DNA | CDR3 protein
TRBJ2-1 | TRBD2 | . | TRBV5-3 | TGTGCCAGAAGCTCCGGGACTAGGCCGAACAATGAGCAGTTCTTC | CARSSGTRPNNEQFF
TRBJ2-1 | TRBD2 | . | TRBV10-2 | TGCGCCAGCAGTGAGGTAGCGGGAGGGCCTGACAATGAGCAGTTCTTC | CASSEVAGGPDNEQFF
TRBJ1-3 | . | . | TRBV28 | TGTGCCAGCAGTAGGGGCAAACAGTGGTTACGGAACACCATATATTTT | CASSRGKQWLRNTIYF
TRBJ1-2 | . | . | TRBV18 | TGTGCCAGCTCACCTAGCGGGGGGCGCCCAAACTATGGCTACACCTTC | CASSPSGGRPNYGYTF
TRBJ1-5 | TRBD1 | . | TRBV27 | TGTGCCAGCAGTTTAAGCCCGGGACAGGGCCTATGGCCCCAGCATTTT | CASSLSPGQGLWPQHF
TRBJ1-2 | . | . | TRBV5-8 | TGTGCCAGCAGCTCGGTGAAAGACAGGCTCGGCTATGGCTACACCTTC | CASSSVKDRLGYGYTF
TRBJ2-5 | . | . | TRBV2 | TGTGCCAGCAGTGGACCAAGTCCGGTGCCAGAGACCCAGTACTTC | CASSGPSPVPETQYF
TRBJ2-3 | . | . | TRBV7-6 | TGTGCCAGCAGCTCGCTAGCGTTTAGCACAGATACGCAGTATTTT | CASSSLAFSTDTQYF
TRBJ2-1 | TRBD1 | . | TRBV2 | TGTGCCAGCAGTGAAGAGGGGACAGATTACAATGAGCAGTTCTTC | CASSEEGTDYNEQFF
TRBJ2-6 | . | . | TRBV6-6 | TGTGCCAGCAGTTACTCGGACGGGGCCAACGTCCTGACTTTC | CASSYSDGANVLTF
TRBJ1-2 | . | . | TRBV5-5 | TGTGCCAGCAGCTTGGCACAGGGAGGCTATGGCTACACCTTC | CASSLAQGGYGYTF
TRBJ2-1 | TRBD2 | . | TRBV11-3 | TGTGCCAGCAGCTTAGACTTCCCTCTAGCGGTTGAGCAGTTCTTC | CASSLDFPLAVEQFF
TRBJ2-1 | TRBD2 | . | TRBV6-1 | TGTGCCAGCACGAGGAGACTAGCGGACAATGAGCAGTTCTTC | CASTRRLADNEQFF
TRBJ1-2 | . | once | TRBV2 | TGTGCCAGCAGTGAAATTGAAGGCAGGGGCTATGGCTACACCTTC | CASSEIEGRGYGYTF
TRBJ2-1 | TRBD1 | . | TRBV5-1 | TGCGCCAGCAGGAAGGACAGGGGCTCCTACAATGAGCAGTTCTTC | CASRKDRGSYNEQFF
TRBJ2-5 | . | . | TRBV7-9 | TGTGCCAGCAGCTTAGAGGGGCGGCTGTACCAAGAGACCCAGTACTTC | CASSLEGRLYQETQYF
TRBJ2-5 | . | . | TRBV5-1 | TGCGCCAGCAGCTTGGCGGGACCTCGCCAAGAGACCCAGTACTTC | CASSLAGPRQETQYF
TRBJ2-7 | TRBD2 | . | TRBV10-1 | TGCGCCAGCAGTGTGGGACTAGCGTACGAGCAGTACTTC | CASSVGLAYEQYF
TRBJ1-2 | . | . | TRBV10-3 | TGTGCCATCAGTACACCGAACTATGGCTACACCTTC | CAISTPNYGYTF
TRBJ2-7 | TRBD1 | . | TRBV25-1 | TGTGCCAGCAGTCCAGGGCCCGGGACAGGGCTCCTTGCCTACGAGCAGTACTTC | CASSPGPGTGLLAYEQYF
TRBJ2-3 | . | . | TRBV7-6 | TGTGCCAGCAGCTTAGTCGGCAGGGCATTTAGCACAGATACGCAGTATTTT | CASSLVGRAFSTDTQYF
TRBJ2-7 | . | few | TRBV5-1 | TGCGCCAGCAGCATAACCGGGGTCTCCTACGAGCAGTACTTC | CASSITGVSYEQYF
TRBJ2-7 | TRBD2 | . | TRBV4-1 | TGCGCCAGCAGCCAAGCGACCCCGGGACTAGGGAGCTCCTACGAGCAGTACTTC | CASSQATPGLGSSYEQYF
TRBJ2-7 | . | . | TRBV27 | TGTGCCAGCAGTTCTCTCGGTACCTACGAGCAGTACTTC | CASSSLGTYEQYF
TRBJ2-3 | TRBD2 | . | TRBV28 | TGTGCCAGCTCGACTAGCATGACAGATACGCAGTATTTT | CASSTSMTDTQYF
TRBJ1-5 | . | . | TRBV28 | TGTGCCAGCAGTTTTGGCCCCCAGGTGAATCAGCCCCAGCATTTT | CASSFGPQVNQPQHF
TRBJ2-7 | . | . | TRBV15 | TGTGCCACCAGCAGAGCTGGACAGAAAACCTACGAGCAGTACTTC | CATSRAGQKTYEQYF
TRBJ2-7 | . | once | TRBV7-2 | TGTGCCAGCAGTCGGGACCCTCCCGGCGTGGAGTACTTC | CASSRDPPGVEYF
TRBJ2-3 | . | . | TRBV7-2 | TGTGCCAGCAGCTGGGACTGGAACACAGATACGCAGTATTTT | CASSWDWNTDTQYF
TRBJ2-7 | TRBD2 | . | TRBV11-3 | TGTGCCAGCAGCTTAGATCGAGGGCTAGCGGGAGTGAGCGAGCAGTACTTC | CASSLDRGLAGVSEQYF
TRBJ1-2 | TRBD1 | . | TRBV6-1 | TGTGCCAGCAGTGCGGACAGGGGAACCTTTGGCTACACCTTC | CASSADRGTFGYTF
TRBJ2-1 | . | once | TRBV10-1 | TGCGCCAGCAGTCCGACCCCGAGGGATGAGCAGTTCTTC | CASSPTPRDEQFF